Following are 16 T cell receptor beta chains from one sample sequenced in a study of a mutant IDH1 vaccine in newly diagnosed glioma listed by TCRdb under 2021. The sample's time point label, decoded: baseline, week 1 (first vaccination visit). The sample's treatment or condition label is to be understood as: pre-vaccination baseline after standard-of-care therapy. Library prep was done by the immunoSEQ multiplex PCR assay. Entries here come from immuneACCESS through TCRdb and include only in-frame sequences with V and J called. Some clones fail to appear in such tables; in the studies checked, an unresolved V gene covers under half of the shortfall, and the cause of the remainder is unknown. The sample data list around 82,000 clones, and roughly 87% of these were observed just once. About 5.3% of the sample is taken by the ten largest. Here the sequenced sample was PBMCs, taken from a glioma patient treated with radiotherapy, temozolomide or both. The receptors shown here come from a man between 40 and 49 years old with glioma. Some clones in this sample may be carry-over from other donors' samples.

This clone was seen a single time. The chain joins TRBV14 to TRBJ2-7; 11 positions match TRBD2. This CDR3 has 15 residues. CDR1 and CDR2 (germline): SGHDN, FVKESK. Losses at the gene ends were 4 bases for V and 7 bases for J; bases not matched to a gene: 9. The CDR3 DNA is TGTGCCAGCAGCCCGCTTCTAGCGGGGGGCTTAGAGCAGTACTTC. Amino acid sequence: CASSPLLAGGLEQYF.

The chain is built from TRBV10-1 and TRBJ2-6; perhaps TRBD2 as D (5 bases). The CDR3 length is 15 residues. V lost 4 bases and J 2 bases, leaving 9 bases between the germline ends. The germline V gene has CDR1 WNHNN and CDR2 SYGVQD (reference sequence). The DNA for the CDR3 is TGCGCCAGCAGTGCAGAGGGTACTGGGGCCAACGTCCTGACTTTC. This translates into CASSAEGTGANVLTF.

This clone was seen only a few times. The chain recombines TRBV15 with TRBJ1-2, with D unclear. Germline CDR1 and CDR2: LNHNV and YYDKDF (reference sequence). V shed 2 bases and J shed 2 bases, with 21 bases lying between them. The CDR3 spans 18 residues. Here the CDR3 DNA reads TGTGCCACCAGCAGACCGCGGGAAGAGGGCCGACTAAACTATGGCTACACCTTC. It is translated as CATSRPREEGRLNYGYTF.

CDR3 residues: CAISDYRGDQPQHF. As DNA, the CDR3 is TGTGCCATCAGTGATTATAGGGGGGATCAGCCCCAGCATTTT. The gene calls are TRBV10-3 and TRBJ1-5, with TRBD1 as a possible D gene (6 bases). Deletions cut 3 bases from V and 5 bases from J, with 11 bases between. The V gene's germline CDR1 is ENHRY and CDR2 SYGVKD. This CDR3 is built from 14 residues.

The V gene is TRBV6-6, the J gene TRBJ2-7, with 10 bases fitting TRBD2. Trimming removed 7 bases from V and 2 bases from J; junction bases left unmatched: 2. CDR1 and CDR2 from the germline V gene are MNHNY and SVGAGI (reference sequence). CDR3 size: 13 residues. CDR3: CASKLAGPYEQYF. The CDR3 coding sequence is TGTGCCAGCAAACTAGCGGGGCCCTACGAGCAGTACTTC.

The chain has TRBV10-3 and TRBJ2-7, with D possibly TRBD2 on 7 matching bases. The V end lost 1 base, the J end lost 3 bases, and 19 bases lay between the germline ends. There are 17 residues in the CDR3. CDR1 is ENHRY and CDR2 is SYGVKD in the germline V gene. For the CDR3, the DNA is TGTGCCATCAGTGAGTTTGGGGGGGCGGTTGGGGTCTACGAGCAGTACTTC. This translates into CAISEFGGAVGVYEQYF.

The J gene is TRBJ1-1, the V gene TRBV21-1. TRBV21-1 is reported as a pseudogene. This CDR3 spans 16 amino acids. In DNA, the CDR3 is TGTGCCAGCAGCAAAGGTGCGGGTGGCGAGGACACTGAAGCTTTCTTT. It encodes CASSKGAGGEDTEAFF.

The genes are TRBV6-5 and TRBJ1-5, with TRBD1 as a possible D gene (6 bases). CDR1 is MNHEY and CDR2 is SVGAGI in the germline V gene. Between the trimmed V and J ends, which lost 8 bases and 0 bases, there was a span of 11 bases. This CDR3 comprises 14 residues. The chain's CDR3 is CASRSTGSNQPQHF. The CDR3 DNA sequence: TGTGCCAGCCGTTCGACAGGTAGCAATCAGCCCCAGCATTTT.

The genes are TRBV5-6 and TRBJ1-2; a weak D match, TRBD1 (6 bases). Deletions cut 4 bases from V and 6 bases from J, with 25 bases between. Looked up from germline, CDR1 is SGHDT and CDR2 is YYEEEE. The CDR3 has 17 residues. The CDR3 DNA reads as TGTGCCAGCAGCCTACGGGACACGGAGGGGGATATGGATGGCTACACCTTC. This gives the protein CASSLRDTEGDMDGYTF.

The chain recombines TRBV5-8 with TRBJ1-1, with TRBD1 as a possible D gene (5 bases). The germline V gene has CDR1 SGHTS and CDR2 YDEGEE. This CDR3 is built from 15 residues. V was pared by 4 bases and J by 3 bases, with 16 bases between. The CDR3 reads CASSQGQLIDTEAFF. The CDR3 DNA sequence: TGTGCCAGCAGCCAGGGTCAGCTGATTGACACTGAAGCTTTCTTT. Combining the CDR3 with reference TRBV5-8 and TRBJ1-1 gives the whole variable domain EAGVTQSPTHLIKTRGQQATLRCSPISGHTSVYWYQQALGLGLQFLLWYDEGEERNRGNFPPRFSGRQFPNYSSELNVNALELEDSALYLCASSQGQLIDTEAFFGQGTRLTVV.

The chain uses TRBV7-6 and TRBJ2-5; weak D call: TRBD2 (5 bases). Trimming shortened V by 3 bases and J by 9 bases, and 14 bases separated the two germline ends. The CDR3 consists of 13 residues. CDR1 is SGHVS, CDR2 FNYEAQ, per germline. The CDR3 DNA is TGTGCCAGCAGCTTCCCCTCGACGGAGGCCCAGTACTTC. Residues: CASSFPSTEAQYF.

The CDR3 coding sequence is TGTGCCTGGGCAGGGCTGGATACGCAGTATTTT. Translating it yields CAWAGLDTQYF. This sequence joins TRBV30 and TRBJ2-3; possibly TRBD1 for D (5 bases). V shed 5 bases and J shed 6 bases, with 9 bases lying between them. Germline CDR1 GTSNPN, CDR2 SVGIG (reference sequence). The CDR3 is 11 amino acids.

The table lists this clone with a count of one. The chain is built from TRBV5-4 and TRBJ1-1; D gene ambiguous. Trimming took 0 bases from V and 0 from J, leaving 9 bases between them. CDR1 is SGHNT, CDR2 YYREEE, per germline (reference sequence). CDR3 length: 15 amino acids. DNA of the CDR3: TGTGCCAGCAGCTTGGGGGGTTCCTTGAACACTGAAGCTTTCTTT. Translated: CASSLGGSLNTEAFF.

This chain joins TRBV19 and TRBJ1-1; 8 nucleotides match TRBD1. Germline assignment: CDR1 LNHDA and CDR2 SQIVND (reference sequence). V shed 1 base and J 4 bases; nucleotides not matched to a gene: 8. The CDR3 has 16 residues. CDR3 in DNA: TGTGCCAGTAGTATAGGGAACCGACAGGGGAGCACTGAAGCTTTCTTT. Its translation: CASSIGNRQGSTEAFF. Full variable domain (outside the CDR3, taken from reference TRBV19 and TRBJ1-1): DGGITQSPKYLFRKEGQNVTLSCEQNLNHDAMYWYRQDPGQGLRLIYYSQIVNDFQKGDIAEGYSVSREKKESFPLTVTSAQKNPTAFYLCASSIGNRQGSTEAFFGQGTRLTVV.

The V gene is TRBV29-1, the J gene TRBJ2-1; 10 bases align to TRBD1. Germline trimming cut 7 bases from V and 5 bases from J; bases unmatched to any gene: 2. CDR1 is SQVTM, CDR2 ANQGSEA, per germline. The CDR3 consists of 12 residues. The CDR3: CSGDRGNNEQFF. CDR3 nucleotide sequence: TGCAGCGGGGACAGGGGTAACAATGAGCAGTTCTTC.

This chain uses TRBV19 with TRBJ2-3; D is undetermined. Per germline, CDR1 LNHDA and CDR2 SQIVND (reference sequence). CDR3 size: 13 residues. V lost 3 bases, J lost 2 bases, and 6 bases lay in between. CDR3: CASSIRITDTQYF. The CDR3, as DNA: TGTGCCAGTAGTATCCGGATCACAGATACGCAGTATTTT. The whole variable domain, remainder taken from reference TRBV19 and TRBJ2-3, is DGGITQSPKYLFRKEGQNVTLSCEQNLNHDAMYWYRQDPGQGLRLIYYSQIVNDFQKGDIAEGYSVSREKKESFPLTVTSAQKNPTAFYLCASSIRITDTQYFGPGTRLTVL.